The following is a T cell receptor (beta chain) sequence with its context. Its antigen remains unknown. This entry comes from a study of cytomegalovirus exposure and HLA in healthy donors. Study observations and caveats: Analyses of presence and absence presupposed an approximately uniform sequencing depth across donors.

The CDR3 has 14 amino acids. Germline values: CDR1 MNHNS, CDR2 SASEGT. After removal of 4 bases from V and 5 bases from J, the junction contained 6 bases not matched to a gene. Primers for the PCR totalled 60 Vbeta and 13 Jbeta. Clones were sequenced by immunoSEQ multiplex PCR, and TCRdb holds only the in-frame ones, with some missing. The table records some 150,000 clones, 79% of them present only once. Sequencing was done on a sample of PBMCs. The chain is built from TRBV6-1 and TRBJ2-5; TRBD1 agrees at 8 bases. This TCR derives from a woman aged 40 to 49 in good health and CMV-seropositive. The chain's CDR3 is CASSVTGGGETQYF. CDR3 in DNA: TGTGCCAGCAGTGTTACAGGGGGTGGGGAGACCCAGTACTTC.